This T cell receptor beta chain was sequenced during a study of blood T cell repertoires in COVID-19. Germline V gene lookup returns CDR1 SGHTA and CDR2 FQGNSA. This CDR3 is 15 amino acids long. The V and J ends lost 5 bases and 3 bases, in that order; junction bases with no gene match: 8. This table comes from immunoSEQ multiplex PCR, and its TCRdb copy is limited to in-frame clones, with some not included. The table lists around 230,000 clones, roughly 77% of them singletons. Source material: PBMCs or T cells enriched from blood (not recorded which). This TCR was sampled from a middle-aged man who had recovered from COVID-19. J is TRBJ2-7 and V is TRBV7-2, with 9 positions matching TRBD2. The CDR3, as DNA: TGTGCCAGCAGCCTAGAGACTAGCGGAAACTACGAGCAGTACTTC. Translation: CASSLETSGNYEQYF.